This T cell receptor (beta chain) was identified in a study of T-cell reconstitution after alpha-beta-depleted transplantation in children (dated by TCRdb to between 2015 and 2016). About the full investigation: T-cell immune reconstitution after TCRalphabeta/CD19-depleted allogeneic hematopoietic cell transplantation in children was quantitatively tracked in the study by means of TCR repertoire profiling.

Preparation of the library involved PCR. Sequencing was carried out with an Illumina HiSeq 2500. TCR library preparation used molecular barcoding, with unique molecular identifiers applied to normalize quantification of the TCRbeta repertoire. TCRdb's own reprocessing of the public reads used fastp at Q25 and MiXCR and kept productive beta chains. Every CDR3 protein is listed once, alongside the most common genes and DNA of its rows. The sample table shows over 400,000 distinct CDR3 sequences, and around 12% are seen once. The top ten clonotypes cover around 6.1% of the sample. There are a few counts of this clonotype. Its antigen remains unidentified. The sample holds no much larger clone one base away, and base qualities are not on file. This sequence originates from a human donor who donated a stem cell graft to a child with combined immunodeficiency. The source was PBMCs from the stem cell graft donor, collected from the stem cell graft.

The CDR3 has the sequence CASSQEGRHQIGTGGYTF. In nucleotides, the sequence is TGCGCCAGCAGCCAAGAAGGGCGACATCAGATTGGAACGGGTGGCTACACCTTC. The chain links TRBV4-1 with TRBJ1-2; no confident D gene assignment can be made. The germline ends are 24 bases apart after V is trimmed by 0 bases and J by 7 bases. From a lookup of the germline V gene, CDR1 and CDR2 are MGHRA and YSYEKL. The CDR3 numbers 18 residues from cysteine through phenylalanine. The retained sequence is limited to the CDR3, 54 bases, with the frame set at the first base.